Below, 26 T cell receptor beta chains from the same sample are listed, as sequenced in a study of CD8 T cells in Susac syndrome. RNA was extracted with the RNeasy kit, and a quantity of about 0.5 to 1 ug was reverse transcribed using random hexamers. MiXCR, run by TCRdb on the immunoSEQ multiplex PCR reads, gives a single entry per CDR3 protein. This table has approximately 110,000 distinct CDR3 sequences, 93% appearing once. The sequencing input was CD8+ T cells from PBMCs. These receptors were obtained from a human donor with multiple sclerosis.

V is TRBV28 and J is TRBJ1-2, with a possible D match to TRBD1 (6 bases). The CDR3 has 13 residues. Per the germline V gene, CDR1 is MDHEN and CDR2 is SYDVKM. Trimming stripped 3 bases from V and 2 bases from J, with 7 bases between. CDR3 amino acids: CASSFQGNYGYTF. Written as DNA, the CDR3 is TGTGCCAGCAGTTTCCAGGGGAACTATGGCTACACCTTC.

This CDR3 reads CASSLGLAGADTQYF. CDR3 nucleotide sequence: TGTGCCAGCAGCTTAGGACTAGCGGGAGCAGATACGCAGTATTTT. The chain recombines TRBV7-2 with TRBJ2-3, with 12 bases lining up with TRBD2. Germline V gives CDR1 SGHTA, CDR2 FQGNSA. Trimming took 1 base from V and 4 from J; bases not matched to a gene: 0. This CDR3 is 15 amino acids long.

The chain uses TRBV14 and TRBJ2-7, with 9 bases fitting TRBD1. Germline values: CDR1 SGHDN, CDR2 FVKESK. This CDR3 spans 15 amino acids. V was clipped by 3 bases and J by 7 bases; unmatched bases: 10. The CDR3 nucleotides are TGTGCCAGCAGCCAGGCGACAGGGGGGATTCGGGAGCAGTACTTC. This codes for CASSQATGGIREQYF.

The V call is TRBV29-1, the J call TRBJ2-6; D might be TRBD1 (5 bases). The CDR3 has 16 residues. Germline V CDR1 and CDR2: SQVTM, ANQGSEA. Trimming left V 0 bases short and J 3 bases short, with 12 bases between. The CDR3 DNA follows: TGCAGCGTTGAAGATCACGCAGGGTTTGGGGCCAACGTCCTGACTTTC. It yields the protein CSVEDHAGFGANVLTF.

The chain combines TRBV7-8 with TRBJ2-7, with D possibly being TRBD1 or TRBD2 (7 bases each). Trimming took 7 bases from V and 0 from J, leaving 16 bases between them. This CDR3 spans 15 amino acids. Per the germline V gene, CDR1 is SGHVS and CDR2 is FQNEAQ. The CDR3 protein is CASTPGGGSSYEQYV. The CDR3 nucleotides read TGTGCCAGCACCCCAGGGGGGGGAAGCTCCTACGAGCAGTACGTC.

This chain uses TRBV13 with TRBJ2-1, with 9 bases lining up with TRBD1. Germline V CDR1 and CDR2: PRHDT, FYEKMQ (reference sequence). J was trimmed by 8 bases and V by 4 bases; bases with no gene match: 9. The CDR3 extends over 15 amino acids. CDR3 protein: CASSSRDRVEDEQFF. The CDR3 DNA is TGTGCCAGCAGCTCCCGGGACAGGGTTGAGGATGAGCAGTTCTTC.

V and J are TRBV2 and TRBJ2-3; TRBD2 agrees at 8 bases. Germline CDR1 SNHLY, CDR2 FYNNEI. The CDR3 is 16 residues long. V lost 3 bases and J lost 1; bases outside the gene matches: 6. The CDR3 DNA is TGTGCCAGCAGTGATTGGCTAGCGGGCGGCACAGATACGCAGTATTTT. Translated: CASSDWLAGGTDTQYF.

The gene calls are TRBV29-1 and TRBJ2-7, with 10 positions matching TRBD1. The CDR3 covers 14 residues. Trimming cost V 1 base and J 3 bases; bases outside gene matches: 3. CDR1 and CDR2 from the germline V gene are SQVTM and ANQGSEA. CDR3: CSVEGGQGGYEQYF. In DNA, the CDR3 is TGCAGCGTTGAAGGTGGACAGGGGGGCTACGAGCAGTACTTC.

A single count supports this clonotype. V is TRBV7-8 and J is TRBJ2-5; 10 positions match TRBD2. Germline CDR1 and CDR2: SGHVS and FQNEAQ. V lost 0 bases to trimming and J lost 0 bases; unmatched junction nucleotides: 1. CDR3 length: 16 residues. The CDR3 loop is CASSLAGLADQETQYF. Written as DNA, the CDR3 is TGTGCCAGCAGCTTAGCTGGACTAGCGGACCAAGAGACCCAGTACTTC.

The V call is TRBV19, the J call TRBJ1-2; 8 nucleotides line up with TRBD1. J gave up 5 bases and V 3 bases, and 5 bases lay outside the gene matches. CDR1 LNHDA and CDR2 SQIVND come from the germline V gene (reference sequence). This CDR3 spans 14 amino acids. CDR3 in DNA: TGTGCCAGTAGTATGCAGGGGGCAAGATATGGCTACACCTTC. The encoded protein is CASSMQGARYGYTF.

V gene TRBV5-6 combines with J gene TRBJ2-3, with D possibly TRBD2 on 6 matching bases. Trimming took off 9 bases at V and 7 bases at J, with 15 bases between the two ends. From germline, CDR1 is SGHDT and CDR2 YYEEEE. CDR3 length: 12 residues. This chain's CDR3 is CATGASDHTQYF. CDR3 coding DNA: TGTGCCACCGGTGCTAGCGATCATACGCAGTATTTT.

The chain employs TRBV9 and TRBJ2-3, with D unclear. Trimming shortened V by 3 bases and J by 2 bases, and 1 base separated the two germline ends. The germline CDR1 and CDR2 sequences are SGDLS and YYNGEE. This CDR3 contains 11 residues. Here the CDR3 reads CASSDTDTQYF. The CDR3 DNA reads TGTGCCAGCAGCGACACAGATACGCAGTATTTT.

Points on this clonotype: Mismatch with germline at one junction end may stem from a read error. The chain links TRBV7-9 to TRBJ1-4, with D uncertain. This CDR3 region has 15 residues. Per germline, CDR1 SEHNR and CDR2 FQNEAQ (reference sequence). In nucleotides, the CDR3 is TGTGCCAGCAGCACGGACGGGGTTGGGAATGAAAAGCTGTTTTTT. As protein: CASSTDGVGNEKLFF.

The chain uses TRBV4-1 and TRBJ2-7; D perhaps matches TRBD1 (5 bases). V was cut by 0 bases and J by 3 bases, with 12 bases left in between. The CDR3 is 15 residues long. Germline V gene sequence: CDR1 MGHRA, CDR2 YSYEKL. CDR3 nucleotide sequence: TGCGCCAGCAGCCAAGAAGGGGTAGCTGGCTACGAGCAGTACTTC. Amino acids: CASSQEGVAGYEQYF.

The chain recombines TRBV5-8 with TRBJ2-5; TRBD2 agrees at 8 bases. The germline V gene has CDR1 SGHTS and CDR2 YDEGEE. With V trimmed by 4 bases and J by 0 bases, 5 bases remained unmatched. The CDR3 is 15 residues long. CDR3 in amino acids: CASSQTSAYQETQYF. Here the CDR3 DNA reads TGTGCCAGCAGCCAGACTAGCGCCTACCAAGAGACCCAGTACTTC.

The rearrangement uses TRBV20-1 and TRBJ1-2, with D uncertain. V was pared by 6 bases and J by 4 bases, with 18 bases between. The germline V gene encodes CDR1 DFQATT and CDR2 SNEGSKA (reference sequence). The CDR3 covers 14 residues. DNA of the CDR3: TGCAGTGCAATCGACTTGGGGATTAGCTATGGCTACACCTTC. Protein sequence: CSAIDLGISYGYTF.

The chain joins TRBV6-2 or TRBV6-3 to TRBJ1-6; no clear D gene. The CDR3 consists of 16 residues. CDR1 is MNHEY, CDR2 SVGEGT, per germline. Between the trimmed V and J ends, which lost 6 bases and 0 bases, there was a span of 12 bases. CDR3 sequence: CASSFVPNSYNSPLHF. CDR3 bases: TGTGCCAGCAGCTTCGTCCCGAACTCCTATAATTCACCCCTCCACTTT.

The chain links TRBV20-1 to TRBJ2-1; D is ambiguous. Trimming removed 3 bases at V and 2 bases at J, with 11 bases between. The CDR3 runs to 14 residues. Germline assignment: CDR1 DFQATT and CDR2 SNEGSKA (reference sequence). CDR3 nucleotide sequence: TGCAGTGCTAGGGTAGTGGATACCTACAATGAGCAGTTCTTC. Its protein is CSARVVDTYNEQFF.

The CDR3 here is CASNTGTQYF. The CDR3 bases are TGTGCCAGCAATACGGGTACGCAGTATTTT. V gene TRBV6-6 combines with J gene TRBJ2-3; D ambiguous. Trimming cost V 7 bases and J 8 bases, with 7 bases left between them. Germline CDR1 is MNHNY and CDR2 is SVGAGI (reference sequence). The CDR3 sequence is 10 residues long.

The V and J genes are TRBV25-1 and TRBJ2-5; tentative D call: TRBD1 (6 bases). The CDR3 is made up of 14 amino acids. Per the germline V gene, CDR1 is MGHDK and CDR2 is SYGVNS. V lost 2 bases, J lost 4 bases, and 11 bases lay in between. The DNA for the CDR3 is TGTGCCAGCAGTGAAGGGGGCGGACCAGAGACCCAGTACTTC. It codes for CASSEGGGPETQYF.

The genes are TRBV19 and TRBJ1-5; 9 bases match TRBD1. The CDR3 loop spans 15 amino acids. Per germline, CDR1 LNHDA and CDR2 SQIVND (reference sequence). The V and J ends lost 7 bases and 0 bases, in that order; junction bases with no gene match: 4. CDR3 nucleotide sequence: TGTGCCAGTACCAGGGACAGGGATAGCAATCAGCCCCAGCATTTT. It specifies CASTRDRDSNQPQHF.

The chain has TRBV24-1 and TRBJ2-3; 9 bases are a match to TRBD1. J gave up 5 bases and V 6 bases, and 8 bases lay outside the gene matches. Germline values: CDR1 KGHDR, CDR2 SFDVKD. The CDR3 is 15 residues long. DNA of the CDR3: TGTGCCACCAGTCCTAGGGACAGGGTTGGAGATACGCAGTATTTT. Protein: CATSPRDRVGDTQYF.

The count of this clonotype is one. The J gene is TRBJ1-5, the V gene TRBV27; 7 nucleotides agree with TRBD1. This CDR3 has 15 residues. Trimming removed 6 bases from V and 5 bases from J; junction bases left unmatched: 10. Per germline, CDR1 MNHEY and CDR2 SMNVEV (reference sequence). In nucleotides, the CDR3 is TGTGCCAGCAGAGAGGGGGACAGCATAGATCAGCCCCAGCATTTT. Its translation: CASREGDSIDQPQHF.

The chain couples TRBV5-8 to TRBJ1-2, with D unclear. The CDR3 is 16 amino acids. Germline V gene sequence: CDR1 SGHTS, CDR2 YDEGEE. V lost 0 bases, J lost 0 bases, and 12 bases lay in between. The CDR3 DNA reads as TGTGCCAGCAGCTTGGCGGGGTTCGGATCTAACTATGGCTACACCTTC. Encoded protein: CASSLAGFGSNYGYTF. The entire variable domain, with the rest obtained from reference TRBV5-8 and TRBJ1-2, is as follows: EAGVTQSPTHLIKTRGQQATLRCSPISGHTSVYWYQQALGLGLQFLLWYDEGEERNRGNFPPRFSGRQFPNYSSELNVNALELEDSALYLCASSLAGFGSNYGYTFGSGTRLTVV.

CDR3 nucleotides: TGTGCCAGCAGCCAAGACAGAAACTATGGCTACACCTTC. It specifies CASSQDRNYGYTF. This chain connects TRBV3-1 to TRBJ1-2; no clear D. Germline loops: CDR1 LGHDT, CDR2 YNNKEL (reference sequence). There are 13 residues in the CDR3. Trimming removed 0 bases at V and 2 bases at J, with 4 bases between.

This clonotype was seen only once. The chain joins TRBV29-1 to TRBJ2-1; perhaps TRBD1 as D (5 bases). From germline, CDR1 is SQVTM and CDR2 ANQGSEA. The CDR3 is 9 residues long. Trimming left V 6 bases short and J 8 bases short, with 5 bases between. As DNA, the CDR3 is TGCAGCGTCAGGGATGAGCAGTTCTTC. This gives the protein CSVRDEQFF.